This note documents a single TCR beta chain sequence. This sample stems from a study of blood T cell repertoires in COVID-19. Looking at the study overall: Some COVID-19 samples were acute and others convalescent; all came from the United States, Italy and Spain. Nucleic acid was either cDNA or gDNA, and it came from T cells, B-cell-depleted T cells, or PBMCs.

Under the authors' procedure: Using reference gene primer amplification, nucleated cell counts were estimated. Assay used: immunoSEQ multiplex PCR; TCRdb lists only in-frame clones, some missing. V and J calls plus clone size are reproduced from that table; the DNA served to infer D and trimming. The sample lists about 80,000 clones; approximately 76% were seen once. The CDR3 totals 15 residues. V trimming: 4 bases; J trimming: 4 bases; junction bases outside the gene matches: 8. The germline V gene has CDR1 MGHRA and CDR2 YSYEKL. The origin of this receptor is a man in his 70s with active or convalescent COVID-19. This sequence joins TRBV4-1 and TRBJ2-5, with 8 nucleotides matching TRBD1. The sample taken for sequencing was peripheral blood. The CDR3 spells CASSPVGQGVETQYF. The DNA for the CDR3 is TGCGCCAGCAGCCCTGTAGGACAGGGTGTAGAGACCCAGTACTTC.